These 10 T cell receptor beta chains came from one sample sequenced in a study of T cell responses to AZD1222 COVID-19 vaccine. The assay was immunoSEQ multiplex PCR, and TCRdb's table has in-frame clones only and misses some. The sample includes 190,000 or so clones, approximately 93% of them seen just once. The source material was peripheral blood, sampled 28 days after the second AZD1222 dose. These receptors were collected from an adult who received the AZD1222 COVID-19 vaccine.

The chain joins TRBV20-1 to TRBJ1-1; maybe TRBD1 (5 bases). The germline V and J ends were trimmed by 2 bases and 10 bases, with 11 bases remaining between them. Per germline, CDR1 DFQATT and CDR2 SNEGSKA (reference sequence). This CDR3 contains 11 residues. CDR3 loop: CSARWGTLAFF. CDR3 coding DNA: TGCAGTGCTAGATGGGGGACCCTAGCTTTCTTT.

This CDR3 is CASSLSGRADTQYF. The CDR3 coding sequence is TGTGCCAGCAGCTTAAGTGGCCGGGCAGATACGCAGTATTTT. The chain combines TRBV7-3 with TRBJ2-3, with D unresolved. Germline V gene lookup returns CDR1 SGHTA and CDR2 FQGTGA. CDR3 length equals 14 residues. Trimming took off 1 base at V and 4 bases at J, with 9 bases between the two ends.

This clone was seen a single time. The chain employs TRBV7-2 and TRBJ1-4; a weak D match, TRBD1 (6 bases). This CDR3 has 13 residues. Germline V gene data show CDR1 as SGHTA and CDR2 as FQGNSA. V was shortened by 7 bases and J by 8 bases, with 14 bases between the two germline ends. The CDR3 loop is CASTRRGEEKLFF. In nucleotides, the CDR3 is TGTGCCAGCACCCGGAGGGGGGAGGAAAAACTGTTTTTT. The full variable domain, rest sourced from reference TRBV7-2 and TRBJ1-4, is GAGVSQSPSNKVTEKGKDVELRCDPISGHTALYWYRQSLGQGLEFLIYFQGNSAPDKSGLPSDRFSAERTGGSVSTLTIQRTQQEDSAVYLCASTRRGEEKLFFGSGTQLSVL.

This CDR3 reads CASSQPSGQETQYF. CDR3 coding DNA: TGTGCCAGCAGCCAACCTAGCGGCCAAGAGACCCAGTACTTC. The rearrangement joins TRBV14 to TRBJ2-5, with TRBD2 identical over 7 bases. The CDR3 loop spans 14 amino acids. The V gene end was trimmed by 2 bases and the J gene end by 1 base; junction bases not matched to a gene: 1. Germline V gene lookup returns CDR1 SGHDN and CDR2 FVKESK.

This sequence joins TRBV6-5 and TRBJ2-2; D gene ambiguous. CDR3 length: 14 amino acids. V lost 1 base to trimming and J lost 4 bases, with 7 bases between them. Per germline, CDR1 MNHEY and CDR2 SVGAGI. The CDR3 bases are TGTGCCAGCAGTTACTTCGGCGTCACCGGGGAGCTGTTTTTT. Its protein product is CASSYFGVTGELFF.

This clone was observed a single time. The chain has TRBV19 and TRBJ2-4; TRBD2 matches at 9 bases. This CDR3 has 20 amino acids. Looked up from germline, CDR1 is LNHDA and CDR2 is SQIVND (reference sequence). V lost 5 bases to trimming and J lost 1 base; unmatched junction nucleotides: 18. Here the CDR3 reads CASSPSGSSGGPRAKNIQYF. The CDR3, as DNA: TGTGCCAGTAGTCCCAGTGGTTCCAGCGGGGGGCCTAGGGCCAAAAACATTCAGTACTTC.

The chain couples TRBV4-2 to TRBJ2-1; 9 positions match TRBD1. This CDR3 comprises 16 residues. CDR1 LGHNA and CDR2 YNFKEQ come from the germline V gene. Losses at the gene ends were 0 bases for V and 6 bases for J; bases not matched to a gene: 6. The CDR3 DNA sequence: TGTGCCAGCAGCCAAGACGAGACAGGGGGTCGCAATGAGCAGTTCTTC. It codes for CASSQDETGGRNEQFF.

This clone was detected only once. The CDR3 nucleotides read TGTGCCAGCAGTTTATCGAGACAGAATCAGCCCCAGCATTTT. The encoded protein is CASSLSRQNQPQHF. The genes are TRBV27 and TRBJ1-5; possibly TRBD1 for D (5 bases). The length of the CDR3 is 14 residues. Germline V CDR1 and CDR2: MNHEY, SMNVEV (reference sequence). V gave up 0 bases and J gave up 4 bases, with 7 bases separating them.

This clone has just one count. The chain joins TRBV19 to TRBJ2-4; D is perhaps TRBD2 (6 bases). V was pared by 5 bases and J by 0 bases, with 11 bases between. Germline loops: CDR1 LNHDA, CDR2 SQIVND (reference sequence). The CDR3 sequence is 15 residues long. In DNA, the CDR3 is TGTGCCAGTAGTGAGGGCGGGGTAGCCAAAAACATTCAGTACTTC. This encodes CASSEGGVAKNIQYF.

The chain recombines TRBV7-8 with TRBJ1-4, with D tentatively TRBD1 (6 bases). The CDR3 is 16 residues long. The germline V and J ends were trimmed by 4 bases and 8 bases, with 20 bases remaining between them. Germline V gene lookup returns CDR1 SGHVS and CDR2 FQNEAQ. The CDR3: CASSSPTGSLGEKLFF. CDR3 bases: TGTGCCAGCAGCTCACCCACAGGGTCACTGGGGGAAAAACTGTTTTTT.